One sample yielded the 21 T cell receptor beta chains listed below, sequenced in a study of tumor-infiltrating lymphocytes in primary liver carcinoma. Reverse transcription of 450 to 500 ng total RNA with a constant-region primer produced TCR beta cDNA. Construction of TCR beta libraries relied on three successive nested multiplex PCR rounds employing slightly modified ARM-PCR. For 10 cycles apiece, the opening two PCR rounds ran with TRBV1-TRBV30 forward primers and a C-beta reverse primer. TCRdb recomputed calls from the multiplex PCR reads with MiXCR, one row per CDR3 protein. Counted here are 95,000 to 150,000 distinct CDR3 sequences, about 68% occurring once; the ten biggest clones make up over 7%. Co-extracted RNA and DNA came from around 18-30 mg of unsorted bulk tissue. The sequenced sample was liver tumor tissue from sampling region 1. Subset denoted: tumor region T1, superior pole. These receptors originate from a woman aged 60-70 years with primary liver carcinoma and hepatitis B virus infection.

A remark on this clonotype: Its ends do not fully match the called genes, so a read error is possible. This sequence joins TRBV11-1 and TRBJ2-7; the D is unclear. The CDR3 loop spans 16 amino acids. Germline V gene lookup returns CDR1 SGHAT and CDR2 FQDESV (reference sequence). Here the CDR3 DNA reads TGTGCCAGCAGCTTGAACCCCTTCGGGCAATCCTACGAGCAGCACTTC. Translation: CASSLNPFGQSYEQHF.

The J gene is TRBJ2-2, the V gene TRBV5-6; 7 positions agree with TRBD1. With V trimmed by 4 bases and J by 13 bases, 16 bases remained unmatched. Per the germline V gene, CDR1 is SGHDT and CDR2 is YYEEEE. The CDR3 runs to 15 residues. The CDR3 coding sequence is TGTGCCAGCAGCCACGGACAGGTAGGGACCAGGGGGCTGTTTTTT. Translated: CASSHGQVGTRGLFF.

Concerning this clonotype itself: It may be a read error: a sequence one base away is much more abundant. The chain is built from TRBV29-1 and TRBJ2-7, with TRBD1 identical over 9 bases. In germline, CDR1 is SQVTM, CDR2 ANQGSEA. CDR3 size: 13 residues. DNA of the CDR3: TGCAGCGTCGGGACAGGGTGGCCCTACGAGCGGTACTTC. Translation gives CSVGTGWPYERYF.

The chain employs TRBV7-9 and TRBJ2-2; the D is unclear. Germline V gene sequence: CDR1 SEHNR, CDR2 FQNEAQ (reference sequence). V shed 8 bases and J shed 6 bases, with 4 bases lying between them. There are 10 residues in the CDR3. The DNA of the CDR3 is TGTGCCAGCTTGTCCGGGGAGCTGTTTTTT. This codes for CASLSGELFF.

About this clonotype itself: One end of the junction is discordant with germline, which a read error may explain. The V and J genes are TRBV5-1 and TRBJ2-7; the match to TRBD1 covers 7 bases. Germline lookup yields CDR1 SGHRS and CDR2 YFSETQ. This CDR3 spans 14 amino acids. This chain's CDR3 is CASSFEGAYYGQYF. Here the CDR3 DNA reads TGCGCCAGCAGCTTTGAGGGGGCGTACTACGGGCAGTACTTC.

Comment on this clonotype: A read error is possible here, since a much larger clone lies one base away. Because it lacks the conserved phenylalanine or tryptophan at the end, this CDR3 is likely a read error. This chain joins TRBV29-1 and TRBJ2-1; TRBD1 aligns across 10 bases. The CDR3 runs 13 residues. CDR1 SQVTM and CDR2 ANQGSEA come from the germline V gene. The V segment lost 6 bases and the J segment 6 bases; nucleotides outside the gene matches: 5. The CDR3 loop reads CSVAGQGVNEQFL. CDR3 sequence (DNA): TGCAGCGTGGCCGGACAGGGGGTCAATGAGCAGTTCTTA.

Many counts were recorded for this clonotype. This sequence joins TRBV29-1 and TRBJ2-2; D ambiguous. This CDR3 is built from 12 residues. The ends were cut back, 4 bases at V and 2 bases at J, with 5 bases in the middle. The germline V gene encodes CDR1 SQVTM and CDR2 ANQGSEA. The CDR3 spells CSVAENTGELFF. The CDR3 DNA reads TGCAGCGTTGCCGAAAACACCGGGGAGCTGTTTTTT.

This clonotype appeared a single time. This may come from a read error, since a much larger clone is one base off. This chain uses TRBV10-3 with TRBJ2-1, with 10 bases aligning to TRBD2. Germline lookup yields CDR1 ENHRY and CDR2 SYGVKD. The length of the CDR3 is 17 residues. This CDR3 reads CVISDGALSGRAGEQFF. The CDR3 DNA follows: TGTGTCATCAGTGATGGCGCCTTGAGCGGGAGGGCCGGTGAGCAGTTCTTC.

The table lists this clonotype with many counts. The rearrangement uses TRBV12-3 or TRBV12-4 and TRBJ2-2, with D unresolved. V was trimmed by 3 bases and J by 3 bases, leaving 5 bases between them. The CDR3 covers 13 residues. The CDR3 here is CASSLTDTGELFF. The CDR3 DNA sequence: TGTGCCAGCAGTTTGACCGACACCGGGGAGCTGTTTTTT.

The rearrangement uses TRBV6-6 and TRBJ1-5; tentative D call: TRBD1 (5 bases). Germline V gene data show CDR1 as MNHNY and CDR2 as SVGAGI (reference sequence). The length of the CDR3 is 13 residues. Trimming shortened V by 7 bases and J by 16 bases, and 23 bases separated the two germline ends. In DNA form, the CDR3 reads TGTGCCAGCACCCGAGGGGAGGGGCAGCCACATCATTTT. Translating gives CASTRGEGQPHHF.

In regard to this clonotype: The final CDR3 position lacks the conserved phenylalanine or tryptophan, pointing to a likely read error. The rearrangement joins TRBV5-1 to TRBJ2-5; TRBD1 agrees at 10 bases. Germline CDR1 and CDR2: SGHRS and YFSETQ. This CDR3 spans 17 amino acids. In DNA form, the CDR3 reads TGCACCAGCAGCTTGGGACAGGGGCCTAATAGCCAAGAGACCCAGTACCTC. Protein: CTSSLGQGPNSQETQYL.

J is TRBJ2-7 and V is TRBV5-6, with 9 nucleotides matching TRBD2. V lost 2 bases and J lost 3; bases outside the gene matches: 6. CDR1 and CDR2 (germline): SGHDT, YYEEEE. The length of the CDR3 is 15 residues. DNA for the CDR3: TGTGCCAGCAGCTTCCAGCGGGAGGTGATCTACGAGCAGTACTTC. It specifies CASSFQREVIYEQYF.

Details on this clonotype: Given the absence of the conserved phenylalanine or tryptophan at the CDR3 end, a read error is likely. The limits of the CDR3 on the DNA are not certain, so only TCRdb's listed CDR3 is given. The chain employs TRBV11-1 and TRBJ2-3; the table's D call, TRBD2, was not checked against the DNA. The CDR3 is 14 amino acids in total, end residues counted. Germline loops: CDR1 SGHAT, CDR2 FQDESV (reference sequence). This CDR3 is CAGSLRQRAGEFHL.

Many counts were recorded for this clonotype. This chain connects TRBV11-3 to TRBJ2-1, with 11 bases that match TRBD2. Germline CDR1 reads SGHNT; CDR2 reads YENEEA. The CDR3 extends over 16 amino acids. Unmatched junction bases numbered 7, after V lost 5 bases and J lost 4 bases. Written as DNA, the CDR3 is TGTGCCAGCAGCATTAGCGGGAGGGCCTGGTACAATGAGCAGTTCTTC. This encodes CASSISGRAWYNEQFF.

The chain couples TRBV25-1 to TRBJ2-7; D gene unclear. Germline CDR1 is MGHDK and CDR2 is SYGVNS. Between the trimmed V and J ends, which lost 10 bases and 4 bases, there was a span of 14 bases. The CDR3 has 12 amino acids. CDR3 amino acids: CANTPNGYEQYF. The CDR3 DNA sequence: TGTGCCAACACCCCCAACGGTTACGAGCAGTACTTC.

The chain has TRBV11-3 and TRBJ2-3, with D perhaps TRBD1 or TRBD2 (6 bases each). This CDR3 region has 15 residues. Per germline, CDR1 SGHNT and CDR2 YENEEA. Trimming cost V 5 bases and J 6 bases, with 18 bases left between them. CDR3 DNA: TGTGCCAGCAGCCATGGGACACCGGGGACTGATACGCAGTATTTT. This gives the protein CASSHGTPGTDTQYF.

Concerning this clonotype itself: The junction departs from germline at one end; a sequencing error may be responsible. The chain is built from TRBV11-2 and TRBJ1-1, with TRBD1 matching over 7 bases. The CDR3 has 16 residues. Germline V lookup: CDR1 SGHAT, CDR2 FQNNGV. CDR3 sequence reads: CASLFPRTGMNTEAFF. CDR3 nucleotide sequence: TGTGCCAGCTTATTCCCCCGGACAGGTATGAACACCGAAGCTTTCTTT.

This clonotype has a count of ten or more. The chain is built from TRBV28 and TRBJ2-5; either TRBD1 or TRBD2 may fit D (5 bases each). Between the trimmed V and J ends, which lost 2 bases and 7 bases, there was a span of 5 bases. Looked up from germline, CDR1 is MDHEN and CDR2 is SYDVKM. This CDR3 region has 11 residues. Here the CDR3 DNA reads TGTGCCAGCAGTTTAGGGGGGACCCAGTACTTC. Translated: CASSLGGTQYF.

As to this clonotype: A much larger clone sits a single nucleotide away, making a read error possible. J is TRBJ2-3 and V is TRBV5-1, with a weak D call TRBD1 (5 bases). The CDR3 runs 14 residues. Germline lookup yields CDR1 SGHRS and CDR2 YFSETQ. V lost 4 bases to trimming and J lost 1 base, with 10 bases between them. CDR3 DNA: TGCGCCAGCAGCCCGGTGGGGCGCACAGATACGCAGTATTTT. Its translation is CASSPVGRTDTQYF.

Concerning this clonotype: Being one base from a much bigger clone, this may be a read error. The chain joins TRBV6-1 to TRBJ1-2; possible D gene TRBD1, 5 bases. CDR1 is MNHNS, CDR2 SASEGT, per germline. V was clipped by 10 bases and J by 4 bases, with 16 bases between them. This CDR3 contains 13 residues. For the CDR3, the DNA is TGTGCCACCTCGATAACCGACAGCTATGGCTACACCTTC. It is translated as CATSITDSYGYTF.

Comment on this clonotype: A single base separates this from a much larger clone, so it may be a read error. The chain has TRBV29-1 and TRBJ2-1; D tentatively reads TRBD1 or TRBD2 (5 bases each). Germline-derived CDR1 and CDR2 are SQVTM and ANQGSEA. The CDR3 loop spans 13 amino acids. CDR3 nucleotide sequence: TGCTGCGGGCAGGGTCCCCCTTACAATGAGCAGTTCTTC. It is translated as CCGQGPPYNEQFF.